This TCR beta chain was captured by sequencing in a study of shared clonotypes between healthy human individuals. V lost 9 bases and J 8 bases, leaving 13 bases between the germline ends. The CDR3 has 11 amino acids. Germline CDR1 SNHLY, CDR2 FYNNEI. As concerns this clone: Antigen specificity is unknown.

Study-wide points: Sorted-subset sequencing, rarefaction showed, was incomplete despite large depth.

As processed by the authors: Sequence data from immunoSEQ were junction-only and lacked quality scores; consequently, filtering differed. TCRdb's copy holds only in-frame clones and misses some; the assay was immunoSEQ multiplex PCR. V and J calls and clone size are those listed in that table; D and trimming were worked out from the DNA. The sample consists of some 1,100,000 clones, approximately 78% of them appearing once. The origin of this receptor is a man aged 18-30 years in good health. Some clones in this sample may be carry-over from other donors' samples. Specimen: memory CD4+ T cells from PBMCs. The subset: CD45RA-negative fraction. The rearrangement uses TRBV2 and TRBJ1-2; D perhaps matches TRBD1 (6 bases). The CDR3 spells CARTTGTGYTF. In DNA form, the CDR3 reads TGTGCCAGAACAACAGGGACGGGCTACACCTTC. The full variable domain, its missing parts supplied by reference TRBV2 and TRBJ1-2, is EPEVTQTPSHQVTQMGQEVILRCVPISNHLYFYWYRQILGQKVEFLVSFYNNEISEKSEIFDDQFSVERPDGSNFTLKIRSTKLEDSAMYFCARTTGTGYTFGSGTRLTVV.